A selection of T cell receptor beta chains follows, all from one sample in a study of beta chain features in type 1 diabetes. Profiled with immunoSEQ multiplex PCR; TCRdb holds only in-frame clones, not every one. The table lists around 710,000 clones, under 15% of them singletons. Sequenced material: naive CD4+ T cells from blood. These TCRs come from a man aged 30 to 45 with type 1 diabetes. Each CDR3 is given with its conserved first and last residue. A D gene is named only where the DNA matches it firmly. Some rows mark clone size as missing; the rest say once, few, many or name a class of expanded clone.

14	TRBV18	TRBD1	NA	TRBJ1-6	CASSQDRGYSPLHF	TGTGCCAGCTCACAAGACAGGGGTTACTCACCCCTCCACTTT
14	TRBV5-4	NA	few	TRBJ1-1	CASSRTGLNTEAFF	TGTGCCAGCAGCCGGACGGGCCTGAACACTGAAGCTTTCTTT
18	TRBV27	TRBD1	NA	TRBJ1-2	CASSLTPPGPGQGHGYTF	TGTGCCAGCAGTTTGACCCCACCCGGTCCGGGACAGGGTCATGGCTACACCTTC
14	TRBV14	TRBD2	NA	TRBJ2-1	CASSQAGGPLEQFF	TGTGCCAGCAGCCAAGCGGGGGGGCCTCTTGAGCAGTTCTTC
13	TRBV7-9	NA	NA	TRBJ1-4	CASSTGANEKLFF	TGTGCCAGCAGCACGGGGGCTAATGAAAAACTGTTTTTT
14	TRBV9	NA	few	TRBJ2-1	CASSVEIARDEQFF	TGTGCCAGCAGCGTAGAAATAGCGAGGGATGAGCAGTTCTTC
14	TRBV4-3	NA	NA	TRBJ1-4	CASGTDATNEKLFF	TGCGCCAGCGGAACAGATGCAACTAATGAAAAACTGTTTTTT
12	TRBV9	TRBD1	few	TRBJ1-2	CASTLTGNGYTF	TGTGCCAGCACCTTGACAGGGAACGGCTACACCTTC
15	TRBV7-9	NA	NA	TRBJ2-7	CASSPRTGSSYEQYF	TGTGCCAGCAGCCCTAGGACGGGGAGCTCCTACGAGCAGTACTTC
17	TRBV29-1	NA	few	TRBJ1-5	CSVTREPPEYSNQPQHF	TGCAGCGTTACCAGGGAACCACCCGAGTATAGCAATCAGCCCCAGCATTTT
16	TRBV5-1	TRBD2	few	TRBJ2-3	CASSLEGLGGTDTQYF	TGCGCCAGCAGCTTGGAAGGACTAGGGGGCACAGATACGCAGTATTTT
14	TRBV5-1	NA	few	TRBJ2-5	CASSWDGATETQYF	TGCGCCAGCAGCTGGGACGGGGCAACAGAGACCCAGTACTTC
12	TRBV7-2	NA	few	TRBJ2-3	CASSPSTDTQYF	TGTGCCAGCAGCCCGAGCACAGATACGCAGTATTTT
15	TRBV19	TRBD1	NA	TRBJ2-5	CASSTGQGYQETQYF	TGTGCCAGTAGTACGGGACAGGGTTACCAAGAGACCCAGTACTTC
14	TRBV5-1	TRBD1	few	TRBJ2-7	CASSLGTGTYEQYF	TGCGCCAGCAGCTTAGGGACAGGCACCTACGAGCAGTACTTC
16	TRBV18	NA	NA	TRBJ2-2	CASSPSDGGNTGELFF	TGTGCCAGCTCACCATCCGACGGGGGAAACACCGGGGAGCTGTTTTTT
16	TRBV9	TRBD2	NA	TRBJ2-1	CASSVDPAGESSEQFF	TGTGCCAGCAGCGTAGACCCAGCGGGGGAAAGTTCGGAGCAGTTCTTC
14	TRBV5-4	TRBD1	many	TRBJ2-5	CASSSGTGVETQYF	TGTGCCAGCAGCTCCGGGACAGGCGTCGAGACCCAGTACTTC
15	TRBV12-5	TRBD1	NA	TRBJ2-3	CASGLGGGAPDTQYF	TGTGCTAGTGGTTTGGGAGGGGGCGCGCCAGATACGCAGTATTTT
12	TRBV29-1	NA	NA	TRBJ1-1	CSVDSAYTEAFF	TGCAGCGTTGATTCAGCTTACACTGAAGCTTTCTTT
17	TRBV4-2	NA	NA	TRBJ1-2	CASSPKKTAGTHYGYTF	TGTGCCAGCAGCCCCAAGAAAACAGCCGGGACGCATTATGGCTACACCTTC
13	TRBV7-3	NA	NA	TRBJ1-1	CASSLMSNTEAFF	TGTGCCAGCAGCTTAATGTCGAACACTGAAGCTTTCTTT
16	TRBV7-9	NA	NA	TRBJ2-3	CASSSRGDYPTDTQYF	TGTGCCAGCAGTTCCCGGGGTGACTACCCCACAGATACGCAGTATTTT
13	TRBV4-3	NA	NA	TRBJ1-1	CASSQVAASMAFF	TGCGCCAGCAGCCAAGTCGCAGCTTCGATGGCTTTCTTT
17	TRBV27	TRBD1	NA	TRBJ1-5	CASSPHRGLSGNQPQHF	TGTGCCAGCAGTCCGCACAGGGGGCTGTCCGGCAATCAGCCCCAGCATTTT
16	TRBV7-8	NA	few	TRBJ2-5	CASSTATGKGGETQYF	TGTGCCAGCAGCACAGCTACAGGGAAGGGAGGGGAGACCCAGTACTTC
13	TRBV19	NA	NA	TRBJ1-2	CASSSDGNYGYTF	TGTGCCAGTAGTTCGGACGGAAACTATGGCTACACCTTC
15	TRBV5-4	TRBD1	NA	TRBJ2-1	CASSRDRPKSNEQFF	TGTGCCAGCAGCCGGGACAGGCCAAAATCCAATGAGCAGTTCTTC
15	TRBV30	NA	few	TRBJ1-5	CAWSGPGGSDQPQHF	TGTGCCTGGAGCGGCCCGGGGGGATCGGATCAGCCCCAGCATTTT
13	TRBV7-9	NA	few	TRBJ1-2	CASSQLGHYGYTF	TGTGCCAGCAGCCAATTGGGTCACTATGGCTACACCTTC
15	TRBV5-6	NA	few	TRBJ2-7	CASSSLSQDSDEQYF	TGTGCCAGCAGCTCTCTCTCACAGGATTCCGACGAGCAGTACTTC
14	TRBV30	TRBD1	NA	TRBJ2-7	CAWAGTASSYEQYF	TGTGCCTGGGCCGGGACAGCGAGCTCCTACGAGCAGTACTTC
14	TRBV9	NA	few	TRBJ2-2	CASSTIQDTGELFF	TGTGCCAGCAGCACCATACAGGACACCGGGGAGCTGTTTTTT
15	TRBV9	TRBD2	few	TRBJ2-3	CASSLSGGWTDTQYF	TGTGCCAGCAGCCTGAGCGGGGGGTGGACAGATACGCAGTATTTT
17	TRBV7-9	TRBD1	NA	TRBJ1-4	CASSLTIQGARNEKLFF	TGTGCCAGCAGCTTAACGATTCAGGGGGCAAGGAATGAAAAACTGTTTTTT
15	TRBV7-2	NA	few	TRBJ1-5	CASTRGATDKQPQHF	TGTGCCAGCACTAGGGGGGCAACAGATAAGCAGCCCCAGCATTTT
16	TRBV18	TRBD1	NA	TRBJ2-3	CASSPLDGTGVATQYF	TGTGCCAGCTCACCACTGGATGGGACAGGGGTGGCTACGCAGTATTTT